One sample yielded the 21 T cell receptor beta chains listed below, sequenced in a study of T cells in Graves' hyperthyroidism and ophthalmopathy. Authors of the study amplified TCR beta CDR3 regions from RNA transcripts. Using the HTBI primer set, a first-round RT-PCR was run on the TCR CDR3. One entry per CDR3 protein, called by TCRdb with MiXCR from the multiplex PCR reads. The data contain 250,000 to 350,000 distinct CDR3 sequences, approximately 15% of them seen just once; the ten biggest clones take up around 35%. The sequencing sample was made of blood. These receptors originate from a man under 40 with Graves' hyperthyroidism.

This clonotype was seen many times. The chain carries TRBV5-1 and TRBJ2-1; 8 nucleotides agree with TRBD2. Germline loops: CDR1 SGHRS, CDR2 YFSETQ. The V segment lost 0 bases and the J segment 9 bases; nucleotides outside the gene matches: 8. CDR3 length: 15 residues. The CDR3 loop reads CASSLAAGVDGEQFF. The CDR3 bases are TGCGCCAGCAGCTTGGCAGCGGGAGTGGATGGTGAGCAGTTCTTC.

This clonotype was found many times. The chain employs TRBV4-1 and TRBJ2-2; no firm D call. The CDR3 totals 16 residues. V lost 2 bases and J lost 7, with 17 bases in between. The germline V gene has CDR1 MGHRA and CDR2 YSYEKL. The chain's CDR3 is CASSQTEDPPGGELFF. DNA of the CDR3: TGCGCCAGCAGCCAAACCGAGGACCCTCCAGGCGGGGAGCTGTTTTTT.

This clonotype was counted many times. The chain is built from TRBV30 and TRBJ1-2; TRBD1 aligns across 7 bases. V shed 0 bases and J 1 base; nucleotides not matched to a gene: 2. Germline assignment: CDR1 GTSNPN and CDR2 SVGIG (reference sequence). The CDR3 loop spans 14 amino acids. The CDR3 sequence: CAWSVGGFNYGYTF. CDR3 nucleotide sequence: TGTGCCTGGAGTGTAGGGGGCTTTAACTATGGCTACACCTTC.

In this sample, this clonotype turned up many times. The genes are TRBV28 and TRBJ1-6; D perhaps matches TRBD1 (5 bases). CDR3 size: 15 residues. The V and J ends lost 8 bases and 5 bases respectively, with 16 bases between them. Germline V CDR1 and CDR2: MDHEN, SYDVKM. CDR3 DNA sequence: TGTGCCAGCCGTCAACCGGGACGCCATAATTCACCCCTCCACTTT. Protein sequence: CASRQPGRHNSPLHF.

This clonotype appeared many times. The chain employs TRBV10-3 and TRBJ2-3; tentatively, D is TRBD1 (7 bases). Trimming left V 0 bases short and J 0 bases short, with 22 bases between. Germline CDR1 is ENHRY and CDR2 is SYGVKD. The CDR3 extends over 20 amino acids. The CDR3, as DNA: TGTGCCATCAGTGAGTCGACTCTGGGCAGGGGGAGGCCTAGCACAGATACGCAGTATTTT. Translation: CAISESTLGRGRPSTDTQYF.

This clonotype was seen repeatedly, ten times or more. The chain joins TRBV19 to TRBJ1-2, with 9 bases lining up with TRBD1. CDR1 and CDR2 (germline): LNHDA, SQIVND (reference sequence). This CDR3 region has 14 residues. V was clipped by 9 bases and J by 2 bases; unmatched bases: 7. The CDR3 DNA reads TGTGCCAGCTGCTTTGGACAGGGGAACTATGGCTACACCTTC. Protein: CASCFGQGNYGYTF.

This chain links TRBV20-1 with TRBJ2-5; D is perhaps TRBD2 (6 bases). CDR3 length: 15 amino acids. The germline gives CDR1 DFQATT, CDR2 SNEGSKA (reference sequence). V was pared by 2 bases and J by 2 bases, with 15 bases between. The CDR3 DNA is TGCAGTGCTAGAACGGGACTCGACCCTCAAGAGACCCAGTACTTC. This sequence encodes CSARTGLDPQETQYF.

This clonotype was recorded at least ten times. This chain uses TRBV12-3 or TRBV12-4 with TRBJ2-1; 10 nucleotides agree with TRBD2. The ends lost 3 bases at V and 4 bases at J; junction bases unmatched: 3. This CDR3 has 15 amino acids. CDR3 protein: CASSFSGRLYNEQFF. The CDR3, as DNA: TGTGCCAGCAGTTTTAGCGGGAGGCTTTACAATGAGCAGTTCTTC.

There are a few counts of this clonotype. CDR3: CASRGQGAANTEAFF. In DNA, the CDR3 is TGTGCCAGCAGGGGACAGGGGGCCGCCAACACTGAAGCTTTCTTT. This chain joins TRBV2 and TRBJ1-1, with 12 bases lining up with TRBD1. The CDR3 covers 15 residues. The germline CDR1 and CDR2 sequences are SNHLY and FYNNEI. J was trimmed by 2 bases and V by 6 bases; bases with no gene match: 4.

This clonotype was picked up a small number of times. The chain is built from TRBV29-1 and TRBJ1-5, with D maybe TRBD1 (5 bases). Germline CDR1 SQVTM, CDR2 ANQGSEA. Trimming took 6 bases from V and 0 from J, leaving 9 bases between them. The length of the CDR3 is 13 residues. CDR3 loop: CSVQTDSNQPQHF. The CDR3 bases are TGCAGCGTACAGACAGATAGCAATCAGCCCCAGCATTTT.

This clonotype occurred many times. This rearrangement joins TRBV30 to TRBJ1-2, with 12 positions matching TRBD1. The ends lost 3 bases at V and 8 bases at J; junction bases unmatched: 7. The CDR3 length is 14 residues. CDR1 is GTSNPN, CDR2 SVGIG, per germline (reference sequence). CDR3 nucleotide sequence: TGTGCCTGGAGACCGGGACAGGGGGCCTACGGCTACACCTTC. This sequence encodes CAWRPGQGAYGYTF.

The J gene is TRBJ1-1, the V gene TRBV19; D not certain. Germline loops: CDR1 LNHDA, CDR2 SQIVND (reference sequence). The CDR3 totals 11 residues. V was clipped by 7 bases and J by 1 base, with 4 bases between them. CDR3 nucleotide sequence: TGTGCCAGTACTAAGAACACTGAAGCTTTCTTT. The encoded protein is CASTKNTEAFF.

The chain combines TRBV5-1 with TRBJ1-2; D gene unclear. Germline CDR1 and CDR2: SGHRS and YFSETQ. V lost 0 bases to trimming and J lost 7 bases, with 7 bases between them. CDR3 length: 12 residues. The CDR3 region has the DNA TGCGCCAGCAGCTTGGAAGGGTTTGGCTACACCTTC. Its protein product is CASSLEGFGYTF.

This clonotype was counted ten times or more. This chain connects TRBV20-1 to TRBJ2-7, with D perhaps TRBD2 (6 bases). Looked up from germline, CDR1 is DFQATT and CDR2 is SNEGSKA (reference sequence). The ends were cut back, 1 base at V and 5 bases at J, with 9 bases in the middle. The CDR3 sequence is 12 residues long. CDR3 nucleotides: TGCAGTGCTAGAGTACTAGCCAACGAGCAGTACTTC. As protein: CSARVLANEQYF.

This clonotype was seen only a few times. The chain links TRBV9 to TRBJ1-6, with a possible D match to TRBD1 (5 bases). This CDR3 has 13 residues. Trimming removed 0 bases from V and 9 bases from J, with 7 bases in between. Looked up from germline, CDR1 is SGDLS and CDR2 is YYNGEE. Here the CDR3 reads CASSVAGGSPLHF. The CDR3 nucleotides are TGTGCCAGCAGCGTAGCGGGGGGTTCACCCCTCCACTTT.

Comment on this clonotype: This sequence may be a read error, since a much larger clone differs from it by one base. The genes are TRBV12-3 or TRBV12-4 and TRBJ1-2, with D perhaps TRBD1 (6 bases). Trimming pared 4 bases from V and 7 bases from J, leaving 19 bases between. The CDR3 contains 15 residues. The CDR3 nucleotides are TGTGCCAGCAGTTCCTCGTGGGGGGCAGGGAGTGGCTACACCTTC. Translation: CASSSSWGAGSGYTF.

The rearrangement uses TRBV20-1 and TRBJ1-2; 12 bases line up with TRBD1. This CDR3 has 16 amino acids. The germline gives CDR1 DFQATT, CDR2 SNEGSKA (reference sequence). Trimming at V came to 3 bases and at J to 5 bases, leaving 10 bases not matched to a gene. The CDR3 region is CSASPPSGQGAYGYTF. The DNA of the CDR3 is TGCAGTGCTAGCCCTCCCTCGGGACAGGGGGCTTATGGCTACACCTTC.

This rearrangement joins TRBV28 to TRBJ2-1, with TRBD2 matching 8 bases. The CDR3 consists of 13 residues. The germline gives CDR1 MDHEN, CDR2 SYDVKM. Trimming cost V 5 bases and J 9 bases; bases outside gene matches: 6. CDR3 region: CASSLGLDVEQFF. The CDR3, as DNA: TGTGCCAGCAGTCTGGGACTAGATGTTGAGCAGTTCTTC.

This clonotype was counted ten times or more. V and J are TRBV18 and TRBJ2-1, with no clear D. With 5 bases removed from V and 3 bases from J, the gap between germline ends came to 8 bases. Germline V CDR1 and CDR2: KGHSH, LQKENI. The CDR3 totals 13 residues. CDR3 sequence: CASSVYSYNEQFF. Written as DNA, the CDR3 is TGTGCCAGCTCAGTCTACAGCTACAATGAGCAGTTCTTC.

This clonotype was seen ten or more times. This chain connects TRBV6-4 to TRBJ2-5, with D possibly TRBD1 on 7 matching bases. The CDR3 is 16 residues long. V was shortened by 1 base and J by 4 bases, with 16 bases between the two germline ends. In germline, CDR1 is MRHNA, CDR2 SNTAGT. CDR3 coding DNA: TGTGCCAGCAGTGACTGGCAGGGGGGCCCCGGAGAGACCCAGTACTTC. As protein: CASSDWQGGPGETQYF.

This clonotype was picked up many times. V gene TRBV30 combines with J gene TRBJ2-1; D uncertain. V was shortened by 3 bases and J by 8 bases, with 8 bases between the two germline ends. The CDR3 is 11 amino acids. Germline assignment: CDR1 GTSNPN and CDR2 SVGIG (reference sequence). The CDR3 loop reads CAWSSRDEQFF. DNA for the CDR3: TGTGCCTGGAGCTCCCGAGATGAGCAGTTCTTC. Together with reference TRBV30 and TRBJ2-1, the CDR3 gives the full variable domain: SQTIHQWPATLVQPVGSPLSLECTVEGTSNPNLYWYRQAAGRGLQLLFYSVGIGQISSEVPQNLSASRPQDRQFILSSKKLLLSDSGFYLCAWSSRDEQFFGPGTRLTVL.